This T cell receptor beta chain was sequenced for a study of blood T cell repertoires in COVID-19. Study-level background: The United States, Italy and Spain were the sources of the acute and convalescent COVID-19 samples. In each case, the material was cDNA or gDNA derived from T cells, B-cell-depleted T cells, or PBMCs.

The CDR3 is 13 amino acids. Germline-derived CDR1 and CDR2 are MGHDK and SYGVNS. The J segment lost 5 bases and the V segment lost 7 bases, leaving 5 bases of the junction unmatched. This clone has just one count. The identical CDR3 is also encoded by other nucleotide sequences in the sample. Original processing notes: It was from reference gene primer amplification that nucleated cell counts were estimated. Profiling relied on immunoSEQ multiplex PCR, and the TCRdb table lists in-frame clones only, not all of them. D and trimming come from the DNA, and the V and J calls and clone size come from that table. The sample lists about 86,000 clones, 65% to 85% occurring once.

V gene TRBV25-1 combines with J gene TRBJ2-5; 9 nucleotides align to TRBD1. The sequenced material came from peripheral blood. The TCR originated in a man between 65 and 85 years old with acute or convalescent COVID-19. CDR3 DNA sequence: TGTGCCAGCAAACAGGGGGCCCGGGAGACCCAGTACTTC. Translation: CASKQGARETQYF.